This T cell receptor beta chain was found in a study of shared clonotypes between healthy human individuals (dated by TCRdb to the early 2020s). The study in broad terms: A couple of women and a few men aged 18 to 49 years were included in the cohort. For each donor, three plates each were used for CD4 naive and CD4 memory, two plates were used for CD8 naive, and one plate was used for CD8 memory. The study deeply sequenced blood TCR repertoires of about 5 healthy adults to estimate repertoire size and the extent of clonotype sharing between individuals. To increase sequencing depth and limit assay-specific biases, different laboratories used diverse techniques to prepare libraries and sequence TCR repertoires. Between about 0.9 and 9 billion PBMCs per donor were obtained by leukapheresis. Points the paper makes about the study in general: Estimated clonotype richness was generally larger for naive than for memory subsets. Based on pairwise subsampling, the degree of clonotype sharing among donors was expected to be affected by sequencing depth. Only blood was sampled, and tissue TCR repertoires likely differ from those in blood. The genetic and exposure-history diversity represented was limited by the small number of donors. Across a handful of donors, about 5% of naive CD4, roughly 3.3% of naive CD8, 2.3% of memory CD4, and about 0.4% of memory CD8 clonotypes were shared. Compared with non-shared clonotypes, the clonotypes found in all four sorted-subset donors had higher generation probabilities. Even with the large sequencing depth, rarefaction of the sorted-subset datasets indicated that sequencing was incomplete.

In regard to this clone: No cognate antigen has been identified for it. No base quality information exists; no much larger clone differs at one position.

TCR CDR3 regions were amplified from genomic DNA by multiplex PCR using the deep immunoSEQ assay. Extracted genomic DNA from each cell subset was distributed evenly across all wells of several immunoSEQ 96-well plates, and each plate was treated as a replicate. Each replicate PCR for sorted subsets received approximately 220 ng genomic DNA, equal to tens of thousands of T cell genomes. Purified libraries were quantified with a Qubit 3.0 fluorometer, sized on a Bioanalyzer 2100, and re-quantified with the KAPA Library Quantification kit. Every immunoSEQ 96-well plate was sequenced on a separate single-read 150-cycle Illumina NextSeq 550 flow cell. The paper's data handling went like this. Because the immunoSEQ output held only junctional sequences and lacked quality scores, the filtering could not match the filtering applied to full-length reads. To assign V/J genes and CDR3, sequences were annotated using PyIR, a Python wrapper for IgBLAST v1.9, with IMGT germline references. Any read was removed if the V/J assignment was weak (E-value above 1e-6), the CDR3 was missing, or the read contained stop codons, out-of-frame junctions, or ambiguous translated residues. V3J clonotypes were defined as sequences sharing the same inferred V gene, J gene, and CDR3 amino acid sequence. To compute the percentage overlap between repertoires, the number of shared unique clonotypes was divided by the size of the smaller repertoire. RTK rarefaction, the Chao1 estimator, and Recon v2.1 estimates of unobserved clonotypes were used to assess repertoire richness. OLGA was used to compute generation probabilities for all TCRbeta clonotypes that the gDNA method yielded from several donors. TCRdb took over this immuneACCESS table, retaining in-frame rearrangements with V and J assigned. Such tables are incomplete; in checked studies, under half of the missing clones stem from an unresolved V gene, and the remainder is unexplained. V and J calls and clone size are copied from that table; D and trimming were computed from the DNA. The sample table holds millions of clones, of which over 90% were seen once. Of the sample, 0.39% is held by the ten largest clones.

Donors were healthy HIV-negative adults with no recently reported acute infections or vaccinations. All donors were Caucasian adults living in Nashville, Tennessee, USA. CD4+ T cells were enriched through magnetic negative selection, after which naive cells were positively selected on CD45RA and the remaining negative fraction served as the memory subset. Blood was collected by leukapheresis, and PBMCs were isolated by Ficoll-Histopaque density gradient centrifugation and then cryopreserved in liquid nitrogen vapor phase. Analytical flow cytometry was used to check the purity and quantity of each magnetically sorted T cell population. Genomic DNA was isolated from every sorted fraction and measured by UV absorbance on a Nanodrop 2000c. Per the germline V gene (reference sequence), GTSNPN is the CDR1 and SVGIG is the CDR2. The CDR3 runs 14 amino acids, cysteine and phenylalanine included. Only the CDR3 portion is preserved as DNA: 42 bases, with reading frame beginning at the first base. Relative to germline, V is missing 4 bases and J is missing 6 bases, with 11 bases of the junction outside any gene match.

Specimen: naive CD4+ T cells from PBMCs. The sample's cell subset or site label is to be understood as: CD45RA+ positively selected. This TCR derives from a man aged 18 to 35 in good health. Some clones in this sample may be carry-over from other donors' samples. The chain is made from TRBV30 and TRBJ2-7, with 8 central nucleotides matching TRBD1. The bases read TGTGCCTGGAAAGATTCGGACAGGGTGCCCGAGCAGTACTTC. It is translated as CAWKDSDRVPEQYF.